Below are 16 T cell receptor beta chains sequenced from a single sample in a study of Ad26.COV2.S vaccination and SARS-CoV-2 variants. Treatment indicated: around 19 received Ad26.COV2.S at low or high dose, single or two shots; five or six received placebo; per-sample allocation not given. Vaccine and placebo recipients were sampled on day 63 after the first injection. The assay was immunoSEQ multiplex PCR, and TCRdb's table has in-frame clones only and misses some. The data show about 680,000 clones, more than 80% seen once. This specimen consisted of peripheral blood, obtained in a trial of Ad26.COV2.S vaccine versus placebo. Source of these receptors: a person aged 18-60 years who received the Ad26.COV2.S COVID-19 vaccine or a placebo.

This chain links TRBV3-1 (or the pseudogene TRBV3-2) with TRBJ2-7; no definite D call. Trimming took 4 bases from V and 5 from J, leaving 12 bases between them. The CDR3 contains 13 residues. Looked up from germline, CDR1 is LGHDT and CDR2 is YNNKEL (reference sequence). CDR3 protein: CASSPSSTDEQYF. In DNA form, the CDR3 reads TGTGCCAGCAGCCCAAGTTCGACTGACGAGCAGTACTTC.

This clone was seen only once. V gene TRBV18 combines with J gene TRBJ1-5; 11 bases align to TRBD1. V gave up 1 base and J gave up 0 bases; unmatched junction bases: 11. The CDR3 sequence is 20 residues long. Germline V gene data show CDR1 as KGHSH and CDR2 as LQKENI. The CDR3 protein is CASSPRRTGGAGDSNQPQHF. DNA for the CDR3: TGTGCCAGCTCACCACGCCGGACAGGGGGCGCGGGGGATAGCAATCAGCCCCAGCATTTT.

The chain employs TRBV6-2 or TRBV6-3 and TRBJ1-2; the match to TRBD1 covers 9 bases. V shed 5 bases and J 3 bases; nucleotides not matched to a gene: 1. Germline V lookup: CDR1 MNHEY, CDR2 SVGEGT. This CDR3 region has 13 residues. In DNA form, the CDR3 reads TGTGCCAGCAGTCGGACAGGGGACTATGGCTACACCTTC. Protein product: CASSRTGDYGYTF.

The rearrangement uses TRBV2 and TRBJ2-7; D is unresolved. The germline V gene has CDR1 SNHLY and CDR2 FYNNEI. The CDR3 spans 14 residues. Trimming shortened V by 7 bases and J by 0 bases, and 13 bases separated the two germline ends. As DNA, the CDR3 is TGTGCCAGCACCCGGAGCCACAGCTCCTACGAGCAGTACTTC. Amino acid sequence: CASTRSHSSYEQYF. The full variable domain, with the rest looked up from reference TRBV2 and TRBJ2-7, is EPEVTQTPSHQVTQMGQEVILRCVPISNHLYFYWYRQILGQKVEFLVSFYNNEISEKSEIFDDQFSVERPDGSNFTLKIRSTKLEDSAMYFCASTRSHSSYEQYFGPGTRLTVT.

The V call is TRBV19, the J call TRBJ1-3, with D maybe TRBD1 (5 bases). The CDR3 is made up of 17 amino acids. Germline V CDR1 and CDR2: LNHDA, SQIVND (reference sequence). The ends were cut back, 2 bases at V and 6 bases at J, with 20 bases in the middle. CDR3 in DNA: TGTGCCAGTAGTATAAGGAGTACTTCAGGGTTGGAAAACACCATATATTTT. Protein sequence: CASSIRSTSGLENTIYF.

Written as DNA, the CDR3 is TGTGCCAGCAGCTCCTGGGACACCGCTAACTATGGCTACACCTTC. Translated: CASSSWDTANYGYTF. J is TRBJ1-2 and V is TRBV11-1, with D perhaps TRBD1 (6 bases). Trimming cost V 4 bases and J 0 bases, with 12 bases left between them. The CDR3 contains 15 residues. Germline V gene sequence: CDR1 SGHAT, CDR2 FQDESV (reference sequence).

This rearrangement joins TRBV6-5 to TRBJ2-3, with TRBD2 as a possible D gene (6 bases). V was clipped by 6 bases and J by 5 bases, with 9 bases between them. The germline V gene encodes CDR1 MNHEY and CDR2 SVGAGI. CDR3 size: 12 residues. The DNA of the CDR3 is TGTGCCAGCAGCCTGGGGGGAGATACGCAGTATTTT. Protein: CASSLGGDTQYF.

This sequence joins TRBV5-1 and TRBJ2-1, with TRBD2 as a possible D gene (5 bases). Germline V lookup: CDR1 SGHRS, CDR2 YFSETQ. V gave up 6 bases and J gave up 4 bases, with 11 bases separating them. CDR3 length: 13 residues. The CDR3 reads CASTAASYNEQFF. The CDR3 DNA is TGCGCCAGCACAGCGGCTAGTTACAATGAGCAGTTCTTC.

The chain combines TRBV10-3 with TRBJ2-3, with a tentative D call TRBD2 (6 bases). This CDR3 is 13 amino acids long. V was shortened by 3 bases and J by 8 bases, with 12 bases between the two germline ends. Germline V CDR1 and CDR2: ENHRY, SYGVKD. CDR3 bases: TGTGCCATCAGTGACTGGCGGGATGTTACGCAGTATTTT. This sequence encodes CAISDWRDVTQYF.

This clone has more than one count but fewer than ten. Other DNA sequences in the same sample also yield this CDR3. The J gene is TRBJ1-1, the V gene TRBV11-2, with TRBD1 matching over 8 bases. The junction had 2 bases not matched to a gene; V was cut back by 3 bases and J by 2 bases. Germline-derived CDR1 and CDR2 are SGHAT and FQNNGV. The CDR3 extends over 14 amino acids. The CDR3 DNA reads TGTGCCAGCAGCTTCGGACAGGGAAACACTGAAGCTTTCTTT. Translation: CASSFGQGNTEAFF.

The chain couples TRBV18 to TRBJ1-1, with D perhaps TRBD1 (5 bases). There are 13 residues in the CDR3. Germline assignment: CDR1 KGHSH and CDR2 LQKENI. V was cut by 1 base and J by 5 bases, with 8 bases left in between. The CDR3, as DNA: TGTGCCAGCTCACCACGGGGCCCGACTGAAGCTTTCTTT. This gives the protein CASSPRGPTEAFF.

The gene calls are TRBV7-9 and TRBJ2-3; TRBD1 might be the D (7 bases). The CDR3 loop spans 12 amino acids. Germline V gene sequence: CDR1 SEHNR, CDR2 FQNEAQ (reference sequence). V was cut by 8 bases and J by 6 bases, with 12 bases left in between. CDR3 protein: CASWRGPDTQYF. Written as DNA, the CDR3 is TGTGCCAGCTGGAGGGGGCCGGATACGCAGTATTTT.

This clone was seen once. This chain joins TRBV18 and TRBJ2-1; 11 bases fit TRBD2. With 1 base clipped from V and 10 bases from J, the junction kept 9 bases outside the gene matches. The CDR3 consists of 16 residues. Germline V CDR1 and CDR2: KGHSH, LQKENI. The CDR3 sequence: CASSPLKLAGVGEQFF. The CDR3, as DNA: TGTGCCAGCTCACCACTAAAACTAGCGGGAGTCGGGGAGCAGTTCTTC. The full variable domain, completed using reference TRBV18 and TRBJ2-1, is NAGVMQNPRHLVRRRGQEARLRCSPMKGHSHVYWYRQLPEEGLKFMVYLQKENIIDESGMPKERFSAEFPKEGPSILRIQQVVRGDSAAYFCASSPLKLAGVGEQFFGPGTRLTVL.

The chain joins TRBV27 to TRBJ2-6; D tentatively fits TRBD1 or TRBD2 (6 bases each). Trimming removed 5 bases at V and 2 bases at J, with 7 bases between. The CDR3 consists of 14 residues. Looked up from germline, CDR1 is MNHEY and CDR2 is SMNVEV (reference sequence). The chain's CDR3 is CASSGGPGANVLTF. DNA for the CDR3: TGTGCCAGCAGTGGGGGGCCTGGGGCCAACGTCCTGACTTTC.

The chain has TRBV18 and TRBJ1-5, with 7 bases lining up with TRBD1. The junction had 7 bases not matched to a gene; V was cut back by 6 bases and J by 5 bases. Germline V lookup: CDR1 KGHSH, CDR2 LQKENI. The CDR3 consists of 14 residues. This chain's CDR3 is CASSRSTGYQPQHF. CDR3 bases: TGTGCCAGCTCCCGATCGACAGGGTATCAGCCCCAGCATTTT. The variable domain in full, completed from reference TRBV18 and TRBJ1-5, reads NAGVMQNPRHLVRRRGQEARLRCSPMKGHSHVYWYRQLPEEGLKFMVYLQKENIIDESGMPKERFSAEFPKEGPSILRIQQVVRGDSAAYFCASSRSTGYQPQHFGDGTRLSIL.

The chain has TRBV9 and TRBJ2-6; D perhaps matches TRBD2 (6 bases). V was cut by 1 base and J by 0 bases, with 11 bases left in between. The V gene's germline CDR1 is SGDLS and CDR2 YYNGEE. CDR3 length: 17 residues. CDR3 amino acids: CASSVQGGNSGANVLTF. The CDR3 DNA is TGTGCCAGCAGCGTACAGGGAGGCAACTCTGGGGCCAACGTCCTGACTTTC.